These 8 T cell receptor beta chains were all obtained from the same sample, sequenced in a study of T cells in Graves' hyperthyroidism and ophthalmopathy. Amplified TCR beta CDR3 regions came from RNA transcripts. With the HTBI primer set, the TCR CDR3 went through a first round of RT-PCR. TCRdb reprocessed the multiplex PCR reads via MiXCR and lists one record per CDR3 protein. The sample carries about half a million distinct CDR3 sequences, approximately 22% recorded once. Sequenced sample: blood. The receptors come from a woman in her sixties or seventies with Graves' ophthalmopathy.

This clonotype was seen only a few times. The J gene is TRBJ2-1, the V gene TRBV27; a weak D match, TRBD2 (5 bases). CDR1 is MNHEY and CDR2 is SMNVEV in the germline V gene (reference sequence). This CDR3 is 14 amino acids long. V lost 3 bases and J 2 bases, leaving 8 bases between the germline ends. The CDR3 coding sequence is TGTGCCAGCAGTTTCGGACTGACCTACAATGAGCAGTTCTTC. It encodes CASSFGLTYNEQFF.

The rearrangement joins TRBV9 to TRBJ1-4, with D possibly matching TRBD1 (6 bases). Germline values: CDR1 SGDLS, CDR2 YYNGEE. V dropped 4 bases and J dropped 3 bases, with 13 bases sitting between them. The CDR3 runs 15 residues. CDR3 coding DNA: TGTGCCAGCAGCTTCAGGGGCACGGCTAATGAAAAACTGTTTTTT. This codes for CASSFRGTANEKLFF.

This sequence joins TRBV29-1 and TRBJ2-5; 8 positions agree with TRBD2. The CDR3 has 16 amino acids. Germline V gene lookup returns CDR1 SQVTM and CDR2 ANQGSEA. The V and J ends lost 6 bases and 5 bases, in that order; junction bases with no gene match: 17. CDR3: CSVAGGGGIGGETQYF. The DNA of the CDR3 is TGCAGCGTCGCCGGGGGGGGAGGGATCGGAGGGGAGACCCAGTACTTC.

This clonotype was counted between two and nine times. V usage is TRBV6-4 and J usage is TRBJ2-5, with D perhaps TRBD2 (5 bases). Germline V gene lookup returns CDR1 MRHNA and CDR2 SNTAGT. The CDR3 spans 18 residues. V was pared by 4 bases and J by 1 base, with 22 bases between. CDR3 bases: TGTGCCAGCAGTGCCGACCATGTGAGGGCCCAGACCCAAGAGACCCAGTACTTC. Translation gives CASSADHVRAQTQETQYF.

The genes are TRBV18 and TRBJ2-2; unclear D gene. Trimming shortened V by 1 base and J by 7 bases, and 10 bases separated the two germline ends. The V gene's germline CDR1 is KGHSH and CDR2 LQKENI. The CDR3 runs to 14 residues. This chain's CDR3 is CASSPLSLNGELFF. CDR3 DNA: TGTGCCAGCTCACCACTTAGTTTGAACGGGGAGCTGTTTTTT.

This chain uses TRBV6-1 with TRBJ2-1; 13 bases fit TRBD2. The V gene's germline CDR1 is MNHNS and CDR2 SASEGT. This CDR3 region has 15 residues. The V segment lost 5 bases and the J segment 7 bases; nucleotides outside the gene matches: 5. CDR3: CASSTGTSGNNEQFF. CDR3 nucleotides: TGTGCCAGCAGTACCGGGACTAGCGGGAATAATGAGCAGTTCTTC.

V and J are TRBV13 and TRBJ2-5; D is unclear. This CDR3 has 13 amino acids. Germline V gives CDR1 PRHDT, CDR2 FYEKMQ (reference sequence). V lost 5 bases and J 3 bases, leaving 10 bases between the germline ends. CDR3 sequence (DNA): TGTGCCAGCAGCCTCAGACATGAAGAGACCCAGTACTTC. Its protein is CASSLRHEETQYF.

This clonotype was detected ten times or more. The chain joins TRBV20-1 to TRBJ2-5; possibly TRBD1 for D (8 bases). The germline V gene has CDR1 DFQATT and CDR2 SNEGSKA (reference sequence). This CDR3 region has 13 residues. Trimming shortened V by 6 bases and J by 7 bases, and 18 bases separated the two germline ends. In DNA, the CDR3 is TGCAGTGCGATCGAACAGGGGGGGGGGACCCAGTACTTC. Translation: CSAIEQGGGTQYF.